Each of the 9 T cell receptor beta chains below was sequenced from the same sample in a study of cytomegalovirus exposure and HLA in healthy donors. With 60 Vbeta and 13 Jbeta primers, the PCR was carried out. Sequencing was performed with immunoSEQ multiplex PCR; in TCRdb, only in-frame clones are kept and a portion is missing. This table has fewer than 150,000 clones, 70% to 80% appearing once. The material sequenced was PBMCs. The receptor source for this set is a woman aged 45 to 65 in good health and CMV-seronegative.

A few counts support this clone. The chain uses TRBV5-1 and TRBJ1-6; tentatively, D is TRBD1 (6 bases). Trimming shortened V by 0 bases and J by 7 bases, and 8 bases separated the two germline ends. Germline CDR1 and CDR2: SGHRS and YFSETQ. This CDR3 is 14 amino acids long. The CDR3 spells CASSLGQANSPLHF. The CDR3 DNA sequence: TGCGCCAGCAGCTTGGGACAGGCCAATTCACCCCTCCACTTT.

The rearrangement joins TRBV6-1 to TRBJ2-3, with 8 bases matching TRBD2. Germline loops: CDR1 MNHNS, CDR2 SASEGT. Losses at the gene ends were 3 bases for V and 4 bases for J; bases not matched to a gene: 3. This CDR3 comprises 14 residues. CDR3: CASSEGLGADTQYF. The CDR3 DNA follows: TGTGCCAGCAGTGAGGGACTAGGGGCAGATACGCAGTATTTT.

The J gene is TRBJ1-1, the V gene TRBV6-4; D not resolved. CDR1 is MRHNA and CDR2 is SNTAGT in the germline V gene. V lost 8 bases and J 3 bases, leaving 19 bases between the germline ends. The CDR3 spans 15 residues. CDR3: CASRQGGGRDTEAFF. CDR3 nucleotide sequence: TGTGCCAGCCGTCAAGGTGGAGGGCGGGACACTGAAGCTTTCTTT.

V is TRBV29-1 and J is TRBJ2-2, with D maybe TRBD2 (6 bases). In germline, CDR1 is SQVTM, CDR2 ANQGSEA. The germline V and J ends were trimmed by 6 bases and 1 base, with 12 bases remaining between them. The CDR3 runs 14 residues. Here the CDR3 reads CSVGGRGNTGELFF. The CDR3 DNA is TGCAGCGTGGGGGGTAGGGGGAACACCGGGGAGCTGTTTTTT.

The chain has TRBV7-9 and TRBJ1-4; the D is unclear. This CDR3 spans 13 amino acids. The V end was cut by 1 base, the J end by 11 bases, with 11 bases between. Germline CDR1 is SEHNR and CDR2 is FQNEAQ (reference sequence). The CDR3 region is CASSLGPWEKLFF. CDR3 nucleotides: TGTGCCAGCAGCTTAGGGCCTTGGGAGAAACTGTTTTTT.

This clone was detected once. This chain joins TRBV5-6 and TRBJ2-6, with 8 positions matching TRBD2. The CDR3 contains 16 residues. Trimming cost V 2 bases and J 2 bases; bases outside gene matches: 3. Germline values: CDR1 SGHDT, CDR2 YYEEEE. CDR3 protein: CASSFSGVAGANVLTF. CDR3 nucleotide sequence: TGTGCCAGCAGCTTTAGCGGGGTGGCTGGGGCCAACGTCCTGACTTTC.

V is TRBV6-1 and J is TRBJ1-6, with D perhaps TRBD1 (6 bases). In germline, CDR1 is MNHNS, CDR2 SASEGT. The CDR3 has 14 amino acids. Trimming stripped 4 bases from V and 7 bases from J, with 11 bases between. This CDR3 is CASSVTGLNSPLHF. The CDR3 coding sequence is TGTGCCAGCAGTGTGACAGGCCTAAATTCACCCCTCCACTTT.

The chain uses TRBV5-5 and TRBJ1-4; 8 nucleotides agree with TRBD1. The CDR3 runs to 14 residues. Germline assignment: CDR1 SGHKS and CDR2 YYEKEE (reference sequence). J was trimmed by 7 bases and V by 2 bases; bases with no gene match: 4. CDR3 nucleotides: TGTGCCAGCAGCTTTGGGGGGACAGGTGAAAAACTGTTTTTT. This gives the protein CASSFGGTGEKLFF.

This chain joins TRBV11-2 and TRBJ1-2; D unclear. V dropped 6 bases and J dropped 7 bases, with 21 bases sitting between them. The CDR3 sequence is 15 residues long. CDR1 SGHAT and CDR2 FQNNGV come from the germline V gene. The CDR3 region has the DNA TGTGCCAGCAGGGCAACGGCCGCGAGGAGGGTTGGCTACACCTTC. Residues: CASRATAARRVGYTF.